This T cell receptor (beta chain) was documented in a study of T cells after posttransplantation cyclophosphamide. Data came from immunoSEQ multiplex PCR; TCRdb stores just in-frame clones and leaves some out. The table has about 47,000 clones, roughly 94% seen once. Findings and limits, study-wide: TRB overlap between skin or GI tissue T cells and blood was limited.

Peripheral blood was collected from the related graft donor on the marrow donation day. In germline, CDR1 is SGDLS, CDR2 YYNGEE. The CDR3 length is 14 residues. V lost 4 bases to trimming and J lost 6 bases, with 14 bases between them. For this clone: Its antigen is still unknown.

Sequencing was done on a sample of PBMCs. The sequence was obtained from a woman aged 25 to 39 in good health and a related stem cell transplant donor. This chain uses TRBV9 with TRBJ2-1; a weak D match, TRBD1 (6 bases). The CDR3 loop reads CASSKTGTPNEQFF. CDR3 DNA sequence: TGTGCCAGCAGCAAAACCGGGACACCCAATGAGCAGTTCTTC.